Following are 18 T cell receptor beta chains from one sample sequenced in a study of control samples from healthy donors and cancer patients (dated by TCRdb to about 2020). Receptor libraries were prepared by the immunoSEQ multiplex PCR assay. TCRdb holds this immuneACCESS table with in-frame rearrangements only. Some clones are missing; in checked studies, unresolved V genes explain under half, and the rest has no known cause. This sample has 15,000 to 20,000 clones in its table, and 70% to 90% of those were observed once. The ten largest make up 9.5% to 13% of the sample. Material for sequencing was PBMCs. Every receptor here comes from a woman in her 70s with colorectal cancer.

The V and J genes are TRBV9 and TRBJ1-4, with 7 bases that match TRBD1. The CDR3 is made up of 16 amino acids. Per germline, CDR1 SGDLS and CDR2 YYNGEE. J was trimmed by 0 bases and V by 4 bases; bases with no gene match: 6. This CDR3 reads CASSPRTGPTNEKLFF. CDR3 in DNA: TGTGCCAGCAGCCCCCGGACAGGCCCAACTAATGAAAAACTGTTTTTT.

This chain joins TRBV10-3 and TRBJ1-5; D possibly corresponds to TRBD1 (6 bases). This CDR3 is built from 14 residues. Germline V gene data show CDR1 as ENHRY and CDR2 as SYGVKD. With 0 bases removed from V and 9 bases from J, the gap between germline ends came to 12 bases. CDR3 coding DNA: TGTGCCATCAGTGAGTCAGGACAGCCGGCGCCCCAGCATTTT. Its protein product is CAISESGQPAPQHF.

This chain uses TRBV5-1 with TRBJ2-1; tentatively, D is TRBD2 (6 bases). The V gene's germline CDR1 is SGHRS and CDR2 YFSETQ. V shed 4 bases and J shed 7 bases, with 15 bases lying between them. The CDR3 runs 14 residues. The CDR3 here is CASSGGTPTNEQFF. CDR3 coding DNA: TGCGCCAGCAGCGGGGGGACTCCCACAAATGAGCAGTTCTTC.

The chain is built from TRBV11-3 and TRBJ2-3, with no clear D. Trimming removed 3 bases at V and 5 bases at J, with 6 bases between. Germline V gives CDR1 SGHNT, CDR2 YENEEA. The CDR3 has 12 residues. The CDR3 here is CASSFAGDTQYF. In nucleotides, the CDR3 is TGTGCCAGCAGCTTCGCTGGAGATACGCAGTATTTT.

The J gene is TRBJ1-4, the V gene TRBV6-1; no clear D gene. Germline loops: CDR1 MNHNS, CDR2 SASEGT. V was pared by 1 base and J by 16 bases, with 13 bases between. CDR3 length: 12 residues. CDR3 nucleotides: TGTGCCAGCAGTGAAGTAACGGGCCTAGGGTTTTTT. Its protein product is CASSEVTGLGFF.

The chain recombines TRBV7-2 with TRBJ1-6; no reliable D call. The CDR3 runs 15 residues. The V end was cut by 5 bases, the J end by 7 bases, with 15 bases between. Germline lookup yields CDR1 SGHTA and CDR2 FQGNSA. The CDR3 nucleotides are TGTGCCAGCAGCCCCCGGCCAGGCGGCAATTCACCCCTCCACTTT. Translated, it gives CASSPRPGGNSPLHF.

This chain uses TRBV29-1 with TRBJ2-7; 14 bases are shared with TRBD2. There are 16 residues in the CDR3. V gave up 7 bases and J gave up 1 base; unmatched junction bases: 9. The germline V gene has CDR1 SQVTM and CDR2 ANQGSEA. The CDR3 DNA reads TGCAGCGCCGTAGGACTAGCGGGGGGAAGGTCCTACGAGCAGTACTTC. Amino acids: CSAVGLAGGRSYEQYF.

The chain recombines TRBV21-1 with TRBJ1-3; TRBD1 reflects the table's D call only, with no check against the DNA. TRBV21-1 is noted as a pseudogene. This CDR3 contains 14 residues. For the CDR3, the DNA is TGTGCCAGCAGCACCAGGGTAGGCGGAAACACCATATATTTT. This translates into CASSTRVGGNTIYF.

V is TRBV5-6 and J is TRBJ2-5, with 8 bases matching TRBD1. V trimming: 3 bases; J trimming: 4 bases; junction bases outside the gene matches: 5. This CDR3 has 14 residues. Germline lookup yields CDR1 SGHDT and CDR2 YYEEEE. The CDR3 DNA is TGTGCCAGCAGCTATTGGACAGGGACAGAGACCCAGTACTTC. Amino acids: CASSYWTGTETQYF.

The V call is TRBV12-3 or TRBV12-4, the J call TRBJ1-3; D remains unclear. The CDR3 loop spans 13 amino acids. Trimming cost V 5 bases and J 4 bases, with 9 bases left between them. The CDR3 here is CASSQPAGNTIYF. CDR3 in DNA: TGTGCCAGCAGTCAACCAGCAGGAAACACCATATATTTT.

This rearrangement joins TRBV4-3 to TRBJ2-7; no reliable D call. The CDR3 length is 15 residues. CDR1 LGHNA and CDR2 YSLEER come from the germline V gene. V gave up 0 bases and J gave up 2 bases, with 11 bases separating them. CDR3 in amino acids: CASSQDWGNPYEQYF. The CDR3 bases are TGCGCCAGCAGCCAAGACTGGGGTAACCCCTACGAGCAGTACTTC.

This clone turned up a few times. The rearrangement uses TRBV11-2 and TRBJ1-1; D is perhaps TRBD1 (5 bases). This CDR3 contains 13 residues. V lost 3 bases and J 1 base, leaving 6 bases between the germline ends. Germline V gene lookup returns CDR1 SGHAT and CDR2 FQNNGV. The CDR3 DNA sequence: TGTGCCAGCAGCTTCCAGGGGAACACTGAAGCTTTCTTT. Protein sequence: CASSFQGNTEAFF.

The chain joins TRBV10-3 to TRBJ1-1; D may be TRBD1 (5 bases). The CDR3 is 13 residues long. Germline CDR1 ENHRY, CDR2 SYGVKD. Trimming removed 10 bases from V and 4 bases from J, with 16 bases in between. CDR3: CATKGGGTTEAFF. The CDR3 DNA sequence: TGTGCCACCAAAGGTGGGGGGACCACTGAAGCTTTCTTT.

The chain recombines TRBV7-9 with TRBJ1-2; possibly TRBD1 for D (5 bases). The CDR3 covers 14 residues. Trimming shortened V by 1 base and J by 4 bases, and 10 bases separated the two germline ends. Germline CDR1 SEHNR, CDR2 FQNEAQ (reference sequence). CDR3 sequence reads: CASSLERGSYGYTF. The CDR3 bases are TGTGCCAGCAGCTTAGAACGGGGGAGCTATGGCTACACCTTC.

The rearrangement joins TRBV18 to TRBJ2-6; 10 bases are shared with TRBD1. Trimming removed 3 bases from V and 1 base from J; junction bases left unmatched: 3. CDR1 is KGHSH, CDR2 LQKENI, per germline. This CDR3 is built from 17 residues. The CDR3 bases are TGTGCCAGCTCACCCGGGACAGGGGTATCTGGGGCCAACGTCCTGACTTTC. Protein: CASSPGTGVSGANVLTF.

This clone was observed a single time. The chain joins TRBV29-1 to TRBJ2-1; 7 bases fit TRBD1. Germline-derived CDR1 and CDR2 are SQVTM and ANQGSEA. This CDR3 spans 14 amino acids. The V and J ends lost 3 bases and 5 bases, in that order; junction bases with no gene match: 7. The CDR3 reads CSVDRFGTDNEQFF. The CDR3 DNA is TGCAGCGTTGATAGGTTCGGGACAGACAATGAGCAGTTCTTC.

The sample holds a few counts of this clone. The V gene is TRBV6-2 or TRBV6-3, the J gene TRBJ1-1; no definite D call. Trimming pared 5 bases from V and 5 bases from J, leaving 21 bases between. Germline loops: CDR1 MNHEY, CDR2 SVGEGT. The CDR3 covers 16 residues. The CDR3 loop reads CASSTPKPESGTEAFF. CDR3 DNA: TGTGCCAGCAGTACGCCCAAACCAGAATCTGGGACTGAAGCTTTCTTT.

This clone appeared a few times. The chain has TRBV6-2 or TRBV6-3 and TRBJ2-1, with D possibly being TRBD1 (5 bases). The CDR3 loop spans 16 amino acids. Trimming pared 4 bases from V and 7 bases from J, leaving 20 bases between. Germline V gene lookup returns CDR1 MNHEY and CDR2 SVGEGT. The CDR3 protein is CASSFLQVDGRNEQFF. The CDR3 DNA is TGTGCCAGCAGTTTCCTACAGGTCGATGGAAGGAATGAGCAGTTCTTC.